A selection of T cell receptor beta chains follows, all from one sample in a study of shared clonotypes between healthy human individuals. Assay: immunoSEQ multiplex PCR; the TCRdb copy retains only in-frame clones and omits some. This table holds about 2.4 million clones, approximately 93% found once. The sequencing input was naive CD4+ T cells from PBMCs. The receptor set was obtained from a young man in good health. Some clones in this sample may be carry-over from other donors' samples. CDR3s include the opening cysteine and the closing phenylalanine or tryptophan. The order of the fields is clone size, V gene, D gene, J gene, CDR3 protein, CDR3 DNA. A D gene is named only where the DNA matches it firmly. The listing skips clone size in some rows; elsewhere it reads once, few, many or a size class.

>-|TRBV7-3|TRBD2|TRBJ2-1
CASSPGGSYNEQFF
TGTGCCAGCAGCCCGGGGGGCTCCTACAATGAGCAGTTCTTC
>-|TRBV5-1|-|TRBJ1-1
CASSVKGDTEAFF
TGCGCCAGCAGCGTTAAGGGGGACACTGAAGCTTTCTTT
>-|TRBV30|-|TRBJ2-7
CAWSVDYPPAEQYF
TGTGCCTGGAGTGTTGACTACCCGCCGGCGGAGCAGTACTTC
>-|TRBV11-2|-|TRBJ2-7
CASSLDLPGIDYEQYF
TGTGCCAGCAGCTTAGATCTCCCAGGGATAGACTACGAGCAGTACTTC
>-|TRBV30|-|TRBJ1-2
CAWSVQINYGYTF
TGTGCCTGGAGTGTACAGATTAACTATGGCTACACCTTC
>-|TRBV5-1|-|TRBJ2-3
CASSRTGFTDTQYF
TGCGCCAGCAGCAGAACAGGGTTCACAGATACGCAGTATTTT
>-|TRBV5-1|-|TRBJ1-4
CASSSRTGEKLFF
TGCGCCAGCAGCTCCCGGACTGGTGAAAAACTGTTTTTT
>-|TRBV2|TRBD1|TRBJ1-5
CASTGQGSQPQHF
TGTGCCAGCACCGGACAGGGGAGCCAGCCCCAGCATTTT
>once|TRBV28|TRBD1|TRBJ1-2
CASSRTGTNYGYTF
TGTGCCAGCAGCCGGACAGGAACTAACTATGGCTACACCTTC
>-|TRBV5-4|-|TRBJ2-1
CATIDGPGSYNEQFF
TGTGCCACCATCGACGGGCCGGGGTCATACAATGAGCAGTTCTTC
>-|TRBV5-4|TRBD1|TRBJ2-7
CASSVRTGGFYEQYF
TGTGCCAGCAGCGTCCGGACAGGGGGCTTCTACGAGCAGTACTTC
>once|TRBV19|-|TRBJ1-5
CASSKPRTAQNQPQHF
TGTGCCAGTAGTAAGCCTCGCACAGCCCAAAATCAGCCCCAGCATTTT
>-|TRBV30|-|TRBJ2-5
CAWSPEWSGRETQYF
TGTGCCTGGAGTCCCGAATGGAGCGGTCGGGAGACCCAGTACTTC
>-|TRBV6-1|-|TRBJ1-5
CASTLMPFSNQPQHF
TGTGCCAGCACCCTGATGCCCTTTAGCAATCAGCCCCAGCATTTT
>once|TRBV4-3|-|TRBJ2-3
CASSRNIDYPAGDTQYF
TGCGCCAGCAGCCGCAATATCGACTACCCCGCGGGGGATACGCAGTATTTT
>-|TRBV5-4|TRBD1|TRBJ1-2
CASSLGQGLDGYTF
TGTGCCAGCAGCTTGGGACAGGGTCTCGATGGCTACACCTTC
>-|TRBV9|TRBD2|TRBJ2-7
CASSALPIAGAYEQYF
TGTGCCAGCAGCGCCCTTCCCATCGCGGGAGCTTACGAGCAGTACTTC
>-|TRBV14|TRBD1|TRBJ2-7
CASSRSLGQGFVQYF
TGTGCCAGCAGCCGAAGCCTGGGACAGGGGTTCGTGCAGTACTTC
>-|TRBV6-5|-|TRBJ1-2
CASRSPRHSSYGYTF
TGTGCCAGCAGATCACCACGGCACTCCTCCTATGGCTACACCTTC
>-|TRBV7-2|TRBD1|TRBJ1-4
CASSEQGGNEKLFF
TGTGCCAGCAGCGAACAGGGGGGTAATGAAAAACTGTTTTTT
>-|TRBV28|-|TRBJ1-3
CASSPQAGNTIYF
TGTGCCAGCAGTCCCCAGGCTGGAAACACCATATATTTT
>-|TRBV9|-|TRBJ1-2
CASSVLAGGRVIYGYTF
TGTGCCAGCAGCGTCCTTGCGGGGGGCAGGGTTATCTATGGCTACACCTTC
>-|TRBV6-5|-|TRBJ2-7
CASSYSGFNEQYF
TGTGCCAGCAGTTACTCAGGGTTCAACGAGCAGTACTTC
>-|TRBV6-1|-|TRBJ1-2
CARRQDGGYGYTF
TGTGCCAGGAGACAGGACGGGGGTTATGGCTACACCTTC
>-|TRBV19|-|TRBJ2-5
CASSIPGQKETQYF
TGTGCCAGTAGTATCCCCGGACAGAAAGAGACCCAGTACTTC
>-|TRBV2|-|TRBJ1-3
CASTTGGDFSGNTIYF
TGTGCCAGCACCACTGGGGGGGATTTCTCTGGAAACACCATATATTTT
>-|TRBV4-2|-|TRBJ2-3
CASSQDGGGPSTDTQYF
TGTGCCAGCAGCCAAGATGGAGGCGGGCCTAGCACAGATACGCAGTATTTT
>-|TRBV5-1|-|TRBJ2-2
CASSHEQEGAVTGELFF
TGCGCCAGCAGCCATGAACAGGAGGGGGCCGTCACCGGGGAGCTGTTTTTT
>-|TRBV7-8|-|TRBJ1-1
CASTTKVQGDLNTEAFF
TGTGCCAGCACCACGAAGGTCCAGGGCGACCTGAACACTGAAGCTTTCTTT
>-|TRBV7-2|TRBD1|TRBJ2-7
CASSLVLGQGHEQYF
TGTGCCAGCAGCTTAGTATTGGGACAGGGACACGAGCAGTACTTC
>-|TRBV29-1|-|TRBJ2-5
CSVTGQETQYF
TGCAGCGTAACAGGGCAAGAGACCCAGTACTTC
>-|TRBV14|TRBD1|TRBJ1-1
CASSLPGTVNTEAFF
TGTGCCAGCAGCCTCCCCGGGACAGTGAACACTGAAGCTTTCTTT
>-|TRBV6-5|-|TRBJ2-4
CASSPQLARVDIQYF
TGTGCCAGCAGTCCCCAGCTAGCGAGGGTAGACATTCAGTACTTC
>-|TRBV6-1|-|TRBJ1-5
CASSLRDSNQPQHF
TGTGCCAGCAGTCTCCGGGACAGCAATCAGCCCCAGCATTTT
>-|TRBV28|TRBD2|TRBJ2-2
CASNTSGRKSGELFF
TGTGCCAGCAATACTAGCGGGAGAAAGAGCGGGGAGCTGTTTTTT
>-|TRBV15|-|TRBJ1-5
CATSYFPSNQPQHF
TGTGCCACCAGCTACTTCCCTAGCAATCAGCCCCAGCATTTT
>-|TRBV5-1|TRBD2|TRBJ2-1
CASSPPLAGGADEQFF
TGCGCCAGCAGCCCCCCCCTAGCGGGAGGGGCGGATGAGCAGTTCTTC
>-|TRBV14|-|TRBJ1-4
CASSLLDEKLFF
TGTGCCAGCAGCCTCCTGGACGAAAAACTGTTTTTT
>-|TRBV7-9|-|TRBJ2-3
CASSWAWGDTQYF
TGTGCCAGCAGCTGGGCGTGGGGAGATACGCAGTATTTT
>-|TRBV6-1|-|TRBJ2-1
CASKTTGSYNEQFF
TGTGCCAGCAAGACAACCGGCTCCTACAATGAGCAGTTCTTC
>-|TRBV7-3|-|TRBJ1-4
CASSTTAPTNEKLFF
TGTGCCAGCAGCACTACTGCGCCAACTAATGAAAAACTGTTTTTT